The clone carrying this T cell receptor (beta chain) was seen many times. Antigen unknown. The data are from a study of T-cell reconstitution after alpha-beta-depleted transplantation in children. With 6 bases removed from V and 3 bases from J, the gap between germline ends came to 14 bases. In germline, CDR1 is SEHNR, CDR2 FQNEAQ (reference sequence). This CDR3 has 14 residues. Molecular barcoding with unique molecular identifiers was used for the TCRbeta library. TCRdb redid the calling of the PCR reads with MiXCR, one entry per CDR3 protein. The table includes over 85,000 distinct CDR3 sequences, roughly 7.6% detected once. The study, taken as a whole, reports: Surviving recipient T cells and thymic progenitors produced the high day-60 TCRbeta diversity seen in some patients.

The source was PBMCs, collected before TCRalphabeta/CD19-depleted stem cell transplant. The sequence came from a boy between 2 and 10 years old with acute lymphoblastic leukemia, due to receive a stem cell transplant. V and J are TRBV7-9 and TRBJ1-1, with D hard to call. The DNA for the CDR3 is TGTGCCAGCAGTTTAAGTTCATGGGACACTGAAGCTTTCTTT. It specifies CASSLSSWDTEAFF.